The rows below give T cell receptor beta chains drawn from one sample of a study of blood T cell repertoires in COVID-19. Libraries were prepared by immunoSEQ multiplex PCR; TCRdb keeps only in-frame clonotypes and omits some of them. The sample consists of roughly 190,000 clones, roughly four fifths of them appearing once. Sequencing was carried out using peripheral blood. All receptors derive from a woman in her thirties or forties with acute or convalescent COVID-19. CDR3s include the opening cysteine and the closing phenylalanine or tryptophan. D genes are given only for firm matches. Where a row states a size, it is once, few, many or the class of an expanded clone; other rows omit it.

D gene: -; V gene: TRBV28; J gene: TRBJ1-2; clone size: -; CDR3 DNA: TGTGCCAGCCAACCGGGGGGAGAGGGAAACTATGGCTACACCTTC; CDR3 protein: CASQPGGEGNYGYTF
D gene: -; V gene: TRBV3-1/TRBV3-2; J gene: TRBJ1-1; clone size: few; CDR3 DNA: TGTGCCAGCAGCCAAGACAGGGGATTCATGAACACTGAAGCTTTCTTT; CDR3 protein: CASSQDRGFMNTEAFF
D gene: TRBD2; V gene: TRBV5-4; J gene: TRBJ2-7; clone size: -; CDR3 DNA: TGTGCCAGCAGCTTCCAACTAGCGGGAGTCTACGAGCAGTACTTC; CDR3 protein: CASSFQLAGVYEQYF
D gene: TRBD2; V gene: TRBV5-1; J gene: TRBJ2-2; clone size: -; CDR3 DNA: TGCGCCAGCAGCTTGGCAGTGACTAGCGACTACACCGGGGAGCTGTTTTTT; CDR3 protein: CASSLAVTSDYTGELFF
D gene: -; V gene: TRBV18; J gene: TRBJ2-2; clone size: few; CDR3 DNA: TGTGCCAGCTCACTCGGGGGAGGCACCGGGGAGCTGTTTTTT; CDR3 protein: CASSLGGGTGELFF
D gene: -; V gene: TRBV7-8; J gene: TRBJ2-7; clone size: -; CDR3 DNA: TGTGCCAGCAGCTTAGCCCAGGGTCTCCGGAACTACGAGCAGTACTTC; CDR3 protein: CASSLAQGLRNYEQYF
D gene: -; V gene: TRBV5-1; J gene: TRBJ1-4; clone size: once; CDR3 DNA: TGCGCCAGCAGCTTGGTTGGCTTTGAAAAACTGTTTTTT; CDR3 protein: CASSLVGFEKLFF
D gene: TRBD1; V gene: TRBV9; J gene: TRBJ1-1; clone size: -; CDR3 DNA: TGTGCCAGCAGCTCCGGACAGGTCGGCACTGAAGCTTTCTTT; CDR3 protein: CASSSGQVGTEAFF
D gene: TRBD2; V gene: TRBV3-1/TRBV3-2; J gene: TRBJ2-1; clone size: -; CDR3 DNA: TGTGCCAGCAGCCAAGATCCGGGACTAGCGGGGGGGTTCTTC; CDR3 protein: CASSQDPGLAGGFF
D gene: -; V gene: TRBV6-5; J gene: TRBJ1-1; clone size: -; CDR3 DNA: TGTGCCAGCAGTATTCAGAAGGAAGCTTTCTTT; CDR3 protein: CASSIQKEAFF
D gene: TRBD1; V gene: TRBV19; J gene: TRBJ1-1; clone size: -; CDR3 DNA: TGTGCCAGTAGTCCGCGGACAGGGTCGAACACTGAAGCTTTCTTT; CDR3 protein: CASSPRTGSNTEAFF
D gene: -; V gene: TRBV29-1; J gene: TRBJ2-2; clone size: -; CDR3 DNA: TGCAGCGTTTCGGTGGAGCAAGGGGTTAACACCGGGGAGCTGTTTTTT; CDR3 protein: CSVSVEQGVNTGELFF
D gene: -; V gene: TRBV20-1; J gene: TRBJ1-1; clone size: -; CDR3 DNA: TGCAGTGCTAGCCGGGGGGCTGAAGCTTTCTTT; CDR3 protein: CSASRGAEAFF
D gene: -; V gene: TRBV6-5; J gene: TRBJ1-1; clone size: once; CDR3 DNA: TGTGCCAGCAGCAGGGTAGGCGCTGAAGCTTTCTTT; CDR3 protein: CASSRVGAEAFF
D gene: TRBD1; V gene: TRBV5-1; J gene: TRBJ1-4; clone size: -; CDR3 DNA: TGCGCCAGCAGCTTGGGAGCCGACAGGGAGGAAAAACTGTTTTTT; CDR3 protein: CASSLGADREEKLFF
D gene: -; V gene: TRBV12-3/TRBV12-4; J gene: TRBJ2-7; clone size: -; CDR3 DNA: TGTGCCAGCAGTTTCCCGGGATCGTACGAGCAGTACTTC; CDR3 protein: CASSFPGSYEQYF
D gene: -; V gene: TRBV7-9; J gene: TRBJ2-3; clone size: few; CDR3 DNA: TGTGCCAGCAGCGAGTGGGGCCTCGGAACGAGCACAGATACGCAGTATTTT; CDR3 protein: CASSEWGLGTSTDTQYF
D gene: -; V gene: TRBV6-4; J gene: TRBJ1-2; clone size: once; CDR3 DNA: TGTGCCAGCTCGTATGGCTACACCTTC; CDR3 protein: CASSYGYTF
D gene: -; V gene: TRBV6-5; J gene: TRBJ1-1; clone size: many; CDR3 DNA: TGTGCCAGCAGATACGGACAGCGCCCTGAAGCTTTCTTT; CDR3 protein: CASRYGQRPEAFF
D gene: TRBD2; V gene: TRBV7-6; J gene: TRBJ2-1; clone size: -; CDR3 DNA: TGTGCCAGCAGCCATAGACTAGCGGGATACAATGAGCAGTTCTTC; CDR3 protein: CASSHRLAGYNEQFF
D gene: TRBD2; V gene: TRBV7-2; J gene: TRBJ2-7; clone size: -; CDR3 DNA: TGTGCCAGCAGCTCGGGACTAGCGGGCTTTGGAGAGCAGTACTTC; CDR3 protein: CASSSGLAGFGEQYF
D gene: -; V gene: TRBV6-5; J gene: TRBJ2-6; clone size: -; CDR3 DNA: TGTGCCAGCAGTACAGGACCGGCTGGGGCCAACGTCCTGACTTTC; CDR3 protein: CASSTGPAGANVLTF
D gene: -; V gene: TRBV6-2/TRBV6-3; J gene: TRBJ1-5; clone size: -; CDR3 DNA: TGTGCCAGCAGTTACGACCCTCAGACTCGCCCCAATCAGCCCCAGCATTTT; CDR3 protein: CASSYDPQTRPNQPQHF
D gene: TRBD1; V gene: TRBV20-1; J gene: TRBJ1-2; clone size: -; CDR3 DNA: TGCAGTGCTCCGCATCCGGGACAGCCTTTT; CDR3 protein: CSAPHPGQPF
D gene: -; V gene: TRBV29-1; J gene: TRBJ2-1; clone size: -; CDR3 DNA: TGCAGCGTTGGTTACTACAATGAGCAGTTCTTC; CDR3 protein: CSVGYYNEQFF
D gene: -; V gene: TRBV11-2; J gene: TRBJ2-7; clone size: few; CDR3 DNA: TGTGCCAGCAGCTTAGTAGAGAGCTCCTACGAGCAGTACTTC; CDR3 protein: CASSLVESSYEQYF
D gene: TRBD1; V gene: TRBV6-6; J gene: TRBJ2-7; clone size: -; CDR3 DNA: TGTGCCAGCAGCGTGGGACAGTCCTACGAGCAGTACTTC; CDR3 protein: CASSVGQSYEQYF
D gene: -; V gene: TRBV19; J gene: TRBJ1-1; clone size: -; CDR3 DNA: TGTGCCAGTAGTATGAGCATGAACACTGAAGCTTTCTTT; CDR3 protein: CASSMSMNTEAFF
D gene: TRBD1; V gene: TRBV18; J gene: TRBJ2-7; clone size: -; CDR3 DNA: TGTGCCAGCTCACCACCAAAAGGGACAGGGTTTTCCGAGCAGTACTTC; CDR3 protein: CASSPPKGTGFSEQYF
D gene: TRBD2; V gene: TRBV28; J gene: TRBJ2-7; clone size: -; CDR3 DNA: TGTGCCAGCAGTTCCCCGACTAGCGGGAGGGCCAGCTACGAGCAGTACTTC; CDR3 protein: CASSSPTSGRASYEQYF
D gene: TRBD1; V gene: TRBV9; J gene: TRBJ1-6; clone size: -; CDR3 DNA: TGTGCCAGCAGCCCAACGGGGTGGGGGACAGAAGATTCACCCCTCCACTTT; CDR3 protein: CASSPTGWGTEDSPLHF
D gene: TRBD1; V gene: TRBV18; J gene: TRBJ2-6; clone size: -; CDR3 DNA: TGTGCCAGCTCTCCCCAGGGGGCTGGGGCCAACGTCCTGACTTTC; CDR3 protein: CASSPQGAGANVLTF
D gene: -; V gene: TRBV9; J gene: TRBJ2-3; clone size: -; CDR3 DNA: TGTGCCAGCAGCCCAAACACAGATACGCAGTATTTT; CDR3 protein: CASSPNTDTQYF